This T cell receptor (beta chain) was captured in a study of shared clonotypes between healthy human individuals. Regarding the study as a whole: The diversity represented, both genetic and in exposure history, was limited by few donors. Clonotypes that were shared across four donors made up 4% to 6% of naive CD4 clonotypes.

As for this clone: The target antigen is unknown.

CD45RO-negative cells were positively selected for CCR7, leaving out terminally differentiated effector memory CD45RA+ cells. Among the donors, all were Caucasian adults who lived in Nashville, Tennessee. Sorted-subset replicate PCRs used roughly 210 ng of genomic DNA. This amount corresponded to some 30,000 T cell genomes. Some clones are missing from TCRdb's copy, which holds only in-frame ones; the method was immunoSEQ multiplex PCR. The data show hundreds of thousands of clones, about 96% seen once. Sample: naive CD8+ T cells sorted from blood. The TCR originated in a woman under 40 in good health.

CDR3 sequence (DNA): TGTGCCAGCAGCCCCCGAGCGGGAGGAAGCTCCTACGAGCAGTACTTC. As protein: CASSPRAGGSSYEQYF. The chain joins TRBV4-2 to TRBJ2-7, with 9 bases lining up with TRBD2. Per germline, CDR1 LGHNA and CDR2 YNFKEQ. After removal of 4 bases from V and 0 bases from J, the junction contained 7 bases not matched to a gene. The CDR3 is 16 residues long.